One and the same sample provided the 18 T cell receptor beta chains below, sequenced in a study of spatial heterogeneity in lung cancer. One entry per CDR3 protein, called by TCRdb with MiXCR from the 5' RACE reads. The table records more than 30,000 distinct CDR3 sequences, approximately 5.2% of them present only once. Documented time point: sample taken at primary tumor resection. Material for sequencing was whole RNA from tumor, nontumor lung or frozen PBMC, left unsorted. The source material was PBMCs, sampled at surgery. All receptors derive from a female donor with early-stage non-small cell lung cancer.

There are many counts of this clonotype. This CDR3 is CRCVLGGFTDTQYF. The CDR3 region has the DNA TGCAGATGTGTCCTAGGGGGGTTCACAGATACGCAGTATTTT. V usage is TRBV20-1 and J usage is TRBJ2-3; D might be TRBD1 or TRBD2, each matching 6 bases. The CDR3 loop spans 14 amino acids. Germline lookup yields CDR1 DFQATT and CDR2 SNEGSKA (reference sequence).

This clonotype was seen a few times. The J gene is TRBJ1-2, the V gene TRBV28; TRBD1 matches 10 bases. The CDR3 length is 14 residues. Germline values: CDR1 MDHEN, CDR2 SYDVKM. V lost 5 bases and J lost 4; bases outside the gene matches: 4. As DNA, the CDR3 is TGTGCCAGCAGTCGACAGGGGGCCCTCTATGGCTACACCTTC. As protein: CASSRQGALYGYTF.

This clonotype was picked up a small number of times. This chain uses TRBV7-3 with TRBJ2-1; 11 positions agree with TRBD2. Germline CDR1 SGHTA, CDR2 FQGTGA. CDR3 length: 18 residues. J gave up 0 bases and V 5 bases, and 9 bases lay outside the gene matches. In DNA, the CDR3 is TGTGCCAGCAGCCCCAGGCCTAGCGGGGGGATCTCCTACAATGAGCAGTTCTTC. It yields the protein CASSPRPSGGISYNEQFF.

This clonotype was found a few times. The chain has TRBV20-1 and TRBJ2-3, with D possibly being TRBD2 (7 bases). The germline V and J ends were trimmed by 1 base and 2 bases, with 16 bases remaining between them. This CDR3 has 16 amino acids. Germline loops: CDR1 DFQATT, CDR2 SNEGSKA (reference sequence). The DNA for the CDR3 is TGCAGTGCTAGAGGAAAACAGGGAGGGGCCACAGATACGCAGTATTTT. Its translation is CSARGKQGGATDTQYF.

The sample holds many counts of this clonotype. This chain links TRBV12-3 or TRBV12-4 with TRBJ1-2; D not resolved. V shed 5 bases and J shed 6 bases, with 25 bases lying between them. The CDR3 consists of 17 residues. CDR3 nucleotides: TGTGCCAGCAGTCCCAGGCCTATCCGGACGTCGGGAGATGGCTACACCTTC. This encodes CASSPRPIRTSGDGYTF.

This clonotype showed up many times. The chain recombines TRBV20-1 with TRBJ2-5; 7 nucleotides agree with TRBD2. Germline V gene data show CDR1 as DFQATT and CDR2 as SNEGSKA (reference sequence). The CDR3 is made up of 16 amino acids. The J segment lost 5 bases and the V segment lost 0 bases, leaving 12 bases of the junction unmatched. The chain's CDR3 is CSARDLERGPPETQYF. The DNA for the CDR3 is TGCAGTGCTAGAGATCTCGAGCGGGGCCCACCGGAGACCCAGTACTTC.

The V and J genes are TRBV6-5 and TRBJ2-7; D not certain. The V gene lost 0 bases and the J gene lost 3 bases, with 9 bases spanning the gap. The CDR3 runs to 14 residues. Germline V lookup: CDR1 MNHEY, CDR2 SVGAGI. The CDR3 loop is CASSYSSRYYEQYF. The DNA of the CDR3 is TGTGCCAGCAGTTACTCGTCCAGGTACTACGAGCAGTACTTC.

This clonotype was seen many times. The gene calls are TRBV27 and TRBJ1-3, with D hard to call. The length of the CDR3 is 14 residues. V lost 5 bases to trimming and J lost 0 bases, with 8 bases between them. Germline V lookup: CDR1 MNHEY, CDR2 SMNVEV (reference sequence). The CDR3 bases are TGTGCCAGCAGTGGACGGAGCTCTGGAAACACCATATATTTT. It yields the protein CASSGRSSGNTIYF.

This clonotype was counted many times. CDR3 bases: TGTGCCAGCAGCCAAGGGGCCTATGGCTACACCTTC. It yields the protein CASSQGAYGYTF. V and J are TRBV3-1 and TRBJ1-2; D is uncertain. Germline V CDR1 and CDR2: LGHDT, YNNKEL (reference sequence). V lost 1 base and J 4 bases, leaving 4 bases between the germline ends. This CDR3 has 12 amino acids.

This clonotype came up many times. The chain carries TRBV7-9 and TRBJ1-1; a possible D gene is TRBD1 (5 bases). Between the trimmed V and J ends, which lost 4 bases and 5 bases, there was a span of 8 bases. From germline, CDR1 is SEHNR and CDR2 FQNEAQ (reference sequence). The CDR3 extends over 12 amino acids. The DNA for the CDR3 is TGTGCCAGCAGCTGGGGGGGGACTGAAGCTTTCTTT. Protein sequence: CASSWGGTEAFF.

This clonotype has only a few counts. This chain uses TRBV7-9 with TRBJ2-7, with a weak D call TRBD1 (6 bases). Deletions cut 6 bases from V and 2 bases from J, with 23 bases between. CDR3 length equals 17 residues. The germline CDR1 and CDR2 sequences are SEHNR and FQNEAQ (reference sequence). In nucleotides, the CDR3 is TGTGCCAGCAGACCTCCCATCGACAGGATGTCAACCTACGAGCAGTACTTC. Protein: CASRPPIDRMSTYEQYF. The complete variable domain, with remaining parts taken from reference TRBV7-9 and TRBJ2-7, reads DTGVSQNPRHKITKRGQNVTFRCDPISEHNRLYWYRQTLGQGPEFLTYFQNEAQLEKSRLLSDRFSAERPKGSFSTLEIQRTEQGDSAMYLCASRPPIDRMSTYEQYFGPGTRLTVT.

This clonotype occurred many times. The chain combines TRBV12-3 or TRBV12-4 with TRBJ1-5, with 9 bases identical to TRBD1. The J segment lost 1 base and the V segment lost 5 bases, leaving 6 bases of the junction unmatched. The CDR3 contains 16 residues. Here the CDR3 DNA reads TGTGCCAGCAGTCCGGGACAGGGTGACAGCAATCAGCCCCAGCATTTT. As protein: CASSPGQGDSNQPQHF.

This sequence joins TRBV10-3 and TRBJ1-1, with 7 bases aligning to TRBD1. V lost 6 bases, J lost 0 bases, and 4 bases stayed unmatched. The CDR3 has 14 residues. Germline V gene sequence: CDR1 ENHRY, CDR2 SYGVKD. The DNA for the CDR3 is TGTGCCATCAGGGGAGACAGGGTGAACACTGAAGCTTTCTTT. Its translation: CAIRGDRVNTEAFF.

This clonotype was detected many times. V is TRBV7-2 and J is TRBJ1-2; 8 positions agree with TRBD1. V dropped 5 bases and J dropped 4; count of bases not matched to a gene: 3. Germline values: CDR1 SGHTA, CDR2 FQGNSA. The CDR3 contains 13 residues. For the CDR3, the DNA is TGTGCCAGCAGCCCGACAGGGGCCTATGGCTACACCTTC. It yields the protein CASSPTGAYGYTF.

In the case of this clonotype: This may come from a read error, since a much larger clone is one base off. The V call is TRBV30, the J call TRBJ2-7; a possible D gene is TRBD1 (5 bases). The V and J ends lost 5 bases and 2 bases respectively, with 10 bases between them. The CDR3 spans 12 residues. Germline CDR1 is GTSNPN and CDR2 is SVGIG (reference sequence). DNA for the CDR3: TGTGCCTGGGTCGAACAGGCCTACGAGCAGTACTTC. Translation: CAWVEQAYEQYF.

This clonotype was found many times. V gene TRBV7-9 combines with J gene TRBJ1-5, with D hard to call. Germline V lookup: CDR1 SEHNR, CDR2 FQNEAQ (reference sequence). V lost 1 base to trimming and J lost 6 bases, with 19 bases between them. The CDR3 runs to 17 residues. CDR3 nucleotides: TGTGCCAGCAGCTTAGGCCTCGGACCGGCTATCGCTCAGCCCCAGCATTTT. Its translation: CASSLGLGPAIAQPQHF.

This clonotype has just a few counts. V usage is TRBV7-8 and J usage is TRBJ2-7; possibly TRBD2 for D (5 bases). V lost 8 bases and J lost 4, with 21 bases in between. This CDR3 is 15 amino acids long. Germline lookup yields CDR1 SGHVS and CDR2 FQNEAQ. CDR3 coding DNA: TGTGCCAGCCGGCCTTTGGACGGGGTCTTTTACGAGCAGTACTTC. It yields the protein CASRPLDGVFYEQYF.

The sample holds many counts of this clonotype. V and J are TRBV11-2 and TRBJ2-7; perhaps D is TRBD1 or TRBD2 (6 bases each). The CDR3 totals 16 residues. Germline CDR1 and CDR2: SGHAT and FQNNGV. V was pared by 4 bases and J by 2 bases, with 18 bases between. CDR3 loop: CASSSAPRGPPYEQYF. The CDR3 region has the DNA TGTGCCAGCAGCTCAGCCCCCCGGGGGCCGCCCTACGAGCAGTACTTC.